The source of this T cell receptor (beta chain) is a study of blood T cell repertoires in COVID-19. The V end was cut by 1 base, the J end by 6 bases, with 8 bases between. Germline assignment: CDR1 SGHDN and CDR2 FVKESK. The length of the CDR3 is 13 residues. Some clones are missing from TCRdb's copy, which holds only in-frame ones; the method was immunoSEQ multiplex PCR. The repertoire holds 15,000 to 20,000 clones, with around nine tenths as singletons. The chain is built from TRBV14 and TRBJ2-3, with D tentatively TRBD2 (5 bases). Sequenced: peripheral blood. The sequence came from a human donor in a cohort sampled during active COVID-19. CDR3: CASSQVLADTQYF. In nucleotides, the CDR3 is TGTGCCAGCAGCCAAGTCTTAGCGGATACGCAGTATTTT.